This T cell receptor beta chain was found in a study of shared clonotypes between healthy human individuals. Selected positively for CCR7 and CD45RO-negative, naive CD8 cells excluded terminally differentiated effector memory CD45RA+ cells. Samples underwent the assay at deep level. Sequencing used immunoSEQ multiplex PCR; TCRdb keeps in-frame clones, though not all of them. The sample carries some 2.1 million clones, 90% to 95% recorded once. Note on this clone: The same CDR3 also results from other DNA sequences found in this sample.

V lost 6 bases and J lost 2, with 5 bases in between. This CDR3 has 10 residues. Germline lookup yields CDR1 SQVTM and CDR2 ANQGSEA. The sequence came from a man between 18 and 35 years old in good health. Some clones in this sample may be carry-over from other donors' samples. The sample was naive CD8+ T cells from PBMCs. The chain links TRBV29-1 to TRBJ2-7; D is unresolved. The CDR3, as DNA: TGCAGCGTCGTAGCCTACGAGCAGTACTTC. This codes for CSVVAYEQYF.